This is a list of T cell receptor beta chains from one sample in a study of blood T cell repertoires in COVID-19. The method was immunoSEQ multiplex PCR; TCRdb's version includes in-frame clones alone and lacks a portion of them. The sample records 85,000 to 110,000 clones, around 92% being singletons. The sequencing input was peripheral blood. Receptor source: a woman aged 60-75 years with acute or convalescent COVID-19. CDR3s include the opening cysteine and the closing phenylalanine or tryptophan. The D gene is left open where the match is weak. The size field is filled for only some rows; it gives once, few, many or a size class.

CDR3 DNA	CDR3 protein	V gene	J gene	D gene	clone size
TGTGCCAGCAGTTTAATGACTAGCGGGAGTGTGCAGTTCTTC	CASSLMTSGSVQFF	TRBV27	TRBJ2-1	TRBD2	.
TGTGCCAGCAGTTTTCCTTGGTCAGGGGTAGACTATGGCTACACCTTC	CASSFPWSGVDYGYTF	TRBV28	TRBJ1-2	.	.
TGTGCCACCAAGGTTTTGGACAGGGGGAGAAATGAAAAACTGTTTTTT	CATKVLDRGRNEKLFF	TRBV19	TRBJ1-4	TRBD1	.
TGTGCCAGCAGCCAAGAACTCAGGGGGAACTATGGCTACACCTTC	CASSQELRGNYGYTF	TRBV3-1/TRBV3-2	TRBJ1-2	TRBD1	.
TGTGCCAGCAGTTTAGCAGGGGGCTCCTATAATTCACCCCTCCACTTT	CASSLAGGSYNSPLHF	TRBV28	TRBJ1-6	TRBD1	.
TGTGCCAGCAGTTACTCGCGGGAGTCAGATACGCAGTATTTT	CASSYSRESDTQYF	TRBV6-5	TRBJ2-3	TRBD2	.
TGTGCCAGCAGCTTGCAAGGGGATAGCAATCAGCCCCAGCATTTT	CASSLQGDSNQPQHF	TRBV5-8	TRBJ1-5	.	.
TGCGCCAGCAGCTTGGGGGCTAGCGGGAGCGAGCAGTACTTC	CASSLGASGSEQYF	TRBV5-1	TRBJ2-7	TRBD2	.
TGTGCCAGCAGCCAGCCGTTGGCGGGGGTTAATTCACCCCTCCACTTT	CASSQPLAGVNSPLHF	TRBV3-1/TRBV3-2	TRBJ1-6	.	.
TGTGCCAGTAGTATCAGCGGCGGGGGTCCCAACTATGGCTACACCTTC	CASSISGGGPNYGYTF	TRBV19	TRBJ1-2	.	once
TGTGCCAGTACCCCGGGACAGGGGGCTTCCCGGACCCAGCATTTT	CASTPGQGASRTQHF	TRBV19	TRBJ1-5	TRBD1	once
TGCGCCAGCAGCCAATGGAGTGGCGCCATGACTGAAGCTTTCTTT	CASSQWSGAMTEAFF	TRBV4-1	TRBJ1-1	.	.
TGTGCCAGCAGTTTCCCCCCCGGGACAGGGGGACATGATACGCAGTATTTT	CASSFPPGTGGHDTQYF	TRBV27	TRBJ2-3	TRBD1	.
TGTGCCAGCAGCCCGGACAGGGGAAGCTCACCCCTCCACTTT	CASSPDRGSSPLHF	TRBV9	TRBJ1-6	TRBD1	few
TGTGCCAGCAGCGTAGAGGGGGACAGACCTAATGAAAAACTGTTTTTT	CASSVEGDRPNEKLFF	TRBV9	TRBJ1-4	TRBD1	.
TGTGCCAGCAGCCCCTACAGGGGTTTGGCAGCTTTCTTT	CASSPYRGLAAFF	TRBV6-2/TRBV6-3	TRBJ1-1	TRBD1	once
TGTGCCAGCAGCTCCGTCGGCATAGGGAGGGCCGGGACCGGGGAGCTGTTTTTT	CASSSVGIGRAGTGELFF	TRBV11-2	TRBJ2-2	TRBD2	.
TGTGCCTGGAGTGTACCCGGCGGGAAACTGTTTTTT	CAWSVPGGKLFF	TRBV30	TRBJ1-4	.	.
TGTGCCAGCAGTCCTACAGAGTCCGGTAATGAAAAACTGTTTTTT	CASSPTESGNEKLFF	TRBV7-9	TRBJ1-4	.	.
TGTGCCAGCAGCGTAGTAGGGGCTGAGACCCAGTACTTC	CASSVVGAETQYF	TRBV9	TRBJ2-5	.	.
TGTGCCAGTAGTATAGTAAATAAAGAGACCCAGTACTTC	CASSIVNKETQYF	TRBV19	TRBJ2-5	.	.
TGCAGTGCTAGTCCAGCGGGAGAAAATGAGCAGTTCTTC	CSASPAGENEQFF	TRBV20-1	TRBJ2-1	TRBD2	.
TGTGCCAGCAGCCCCCAGACGGGGAGAGGCACTGAAGCTTTCTTT	CASSPQTGRGTEAFF	TRBV7-8	TRBJ1-1	.	.
TGTGCCAGCAGTTTAATAGCTGGCAGTCTGAACACTGAAGCTTTCTTT	CASSLIAGSLNTEAFF	TRBV28	TRBJ1-1	.	.
TGTGCCAGCAGTTACTCTCAGGGGCCCGGGGAGCTGTTTTTT	CASSYSQGPGELFF	TRBV6-5	TRBJ2-2	.	.
TGTGCCAGCAGTGAGAGCGGACAGAGCATTCAGCCCCAGCATTTT	CASSESGQSIQPQHF	TRBV2	TRBJ1-5	.	.
TGTGCCAGCAGCTTCACCAACAGCCTCGGGGGTGTTCGCGAAAAACTGTTTTTT	CASSFTNSLGGVREKLFF	TRBV11-2	TRBJ1-4	.	once
TGTGCCAGCCGCCCCAGGGACAGCCGGGATCAGCCCCAGCATTTT	CASRPRDSRDQPQHF	TRBV5-8	TRBJ1-5	TRBD1	once
TGTGCCAGCAGTCTCCTTCAGGGTTGGTCAGATACGCAGTATTTT	CASSLLQGWSDTQYF	TRBV27	TRBJ2-3	.	.
TGTGCCAGCAGCCCCGGGGGTGAGGAAAAACTGTTTTTT	CASSPGGEEKLFF	TRBV7-9	TRBJ1-4	.	.
TGTGCCAGCAGCTACGGACAGGGAAGCTCACCCCTCCACTTT	CASSYGQGSSPLHF	TRBV2	TRBJ1-6	TRBD1	.
TGTGCCAGCAGCCTAGACAGGGGGAGGGGCTACACCTTC	CASSLDRGRGYTF	TRBV3-1/TRBV3-2	TRBJ1-2	TRBD1	.
TGTGCCAGCAGCCCCAGGGGCACAGATACGCAGTATTTT	CASSPRGTDTQYF	TRBV6-5	TRBJ2-3	.	.
TGTGCCAGCTCACCACAAGGGGCCGCCAATCAGCCCCAGCATTTT	CASSPQGAANQPQHF	TRBV18	TRBJ1-5	.	.
TGTGCTAGTGGTTTAGGAGCGGGGGGGGCTACCTATGGCTACACCTTC	CASGLGAGGATYGYTF	TRBV12-5	TRBJ1-2	.	.
TGTGCCAGCAGCGGAGGACAGGGGTTTCAGCCCCAGCATTTT	CASSGGQGFQPQHF	TRBV28	TRBJ1-5	TRBD1	.
TGTGCCTGGAGTGTACGAGGGTTTTCACCCCTCCACTTT	CAWSVRGFSPLHF	TRBV30	TRBJ1-6	.	.
TGTGCCAGCTCACCCGCCAGTGGAGGGGTGGGGTCCTACGAGCAGTACTTC	CASSPASGGVGSYEQYF	TRBV18	TRBJ2-7	.	.
TGTGCCAGCAGTGAATGGGAGTCTCGGGGCGCTAGCGGGAGCTTTTACGAGCAGTACTTC	CASSEWESRGASGSFYEQYF	TRBV6-1	TRBJ2-7	TRBD2	.
TGTGCCAGCAGTTACTCCGGCGGGAGGAATGAGCAGTTCTTC	CASSYSGGRNEQFF	TRBV6-5	TRBJ2-1	TRBD2	.
TGTGCCAGCAGCCACCGTACCGGGGAGCTGTTTTTT	CASSHRTGELFF	TRBV3-1/TRBV3-2	TRBJ2-2	.	.
TGTGCCAGCAGTCCCTCGGTGAGGCCCCGGGAGACCCAGTACTTC	CASSPSVRPRETQYF	TRBV28	TRBJ2-5	.	.
TGTGCCAGCAGCCCCGTTTGGGTAGCGGGAGGGTCGGGGGAGACCCAGTACTTC	CASSPVWVAGGSGETQYF	TRBV5-4	TRBJ2-5	TRBD2	.
TGTGCCAGCAGTTACTCTAACAGGGGAGCCAATTCACCCCTCCACTTT	CASSYSNRGANSPLHF	TRBV6-5	TRBJ1-6	TRBD1	.
TGTGCCAGCAGCTCCGGACTAGCGCGATACACAGATACGCAGTATTTT	CASSSGLARYTDTQYF	TRBV7-9	TRBJ2-3	TRBD2	.
TGTGCCATACAGGGATTGGACACTGAAGCTTTCTTT	CAIQGLDTEAFF	TRBV15	TRBJ1-1	.	.
TGTGCCAGCTCACCTCCTACAGGGGGCGCCGGGGCCAACGTCCTGACTTTC	CASSPPTGGAGANVLTF	TRBV18	TRBJ2-6	TRBD1	.
TGTGCCAGCAGTTACAGCGGACCACTCACTGAAGCTTTCTTT	CASSYSGPLTEAFF	TRBV6-5	TRBJ1-1	.	once
TGTGCCAGTAGTTGGTCCCAACAAGCGGGGAGTCAGCCCCAGCATTTT	CASSWSQQAGSQPQHF	TRBV19	TRBJ1-5	.	.
TGTGCCACCAGTGACCCCCTGGGGGCGGGAGGGCCGAACGGGGAGCTGTTTTTT	CATSDPLGAGGPNGELFF	TRBV24-1	TRBJ2-2	TRBD2	.
TGTGCCAGCAGTTTATCCCGGACAAGTCAGCCCCAGCATTTT	CASSLSRTSQPQHF	TRBV27	TRBJ1-5	.	.
TGTGCCAGCGGGGACAGGGAAGCTTTGGGAGCTTTCTTT	CASGDREALGAFF	TRBV28	TRBJ1-1	TRBD1	.
TGTGCCAGCAGTACCTCCCCAGGGGTACACGAGCAGTACTTC	CASSTSPGVHEQYF	TRBV28	TRBJ2-7	.	.
TGTGCCAGTAGTATAGACAGGGGACAGGTCGGCGGCTACACCTTC	CASSIDRGQVGGYTF	TRBV19	TRBJ1-2	TRBD1	.
TGTGCCAGCAGGGACAGGGGCCGAACCCGTAATTCACCCCTCCACTTT	CASRDRGRTRNSPLHF	TRBV2	TRBJ1-6	TRBD1	.
TGTGCCAGCAGGAAGGACACGGGCAATCAGCCCCAGCATTTT	CASRKDTGNQPQHF	TRBV2	TRBJ1-5	.	.
TGTGCCAGCAGTTCCCAGGCTAGCGGTTCCTACGAGCAGTACTTC	CASSSQASGSYEQYF	TRBV5-4	TRBJ2-7	TRBD2	.